Below are 22 T cell receptor beta chains sequenced from a single sample in a study of naive and memory T cell subsets. A UMI-containing oligonucleotide was joined by 3' ligation to the TCR cDNA template. Ligated cDNA underwent four rounds of PCR with nested alpha and beta constant region primers and SP2. From the 5' RACE reads, TCRdb called clonotypes with MiXCR, one entry per CDR3 protein. The sample includes tens of thousands of distinct CDR3 sequences, approximately 7.2% of them seen just once. The receptor set was obtained from a male donor in good health.

J is TRBJ1-1 and V is TRBV4-1, with a tentative D call TRBD1 (6 bases). The germline gives CDR1 MGHRA, CDR2 YSYEKL. There are 13 residues in the CDR3. The V end was cut by 0 bases, the J end by 11 bases, with 13 bases between. DNA for the CDR3: TGCGCCAGCAGCCAAGATTGGGGGCTGGTGGCTTTCTTT. Encoded protein: CASSQDWGLVAFF.

There are a few counts of this clonotype. This rearrangement joins TRBV6-6 to TRBJ1-3; D possibly corresponds to TRBD1 (5 bases). The CDR3 is 15 residues long. V was clipped by 2 bases and J by 0 bases, with 8 bases between them. CDR1 and CDR2 from the germline V gene are MNHNY and SVGAGI (reference sequence). The CDR3 region is CASSYPGGSGNTIYF. CDR3 nucleotides: TGTGCCAGCAGTTACCCCGGGGGCTCTGGAAACACCATATATTTT.

The chain joins TRBV6-1 to TRBJ2-5, with 14 bases matching TRBD2. V was pared by 5 bases and J by 4 bases, with 3 bases of the junction left unmatched. CDR1 MNHNS and CDR2 SASEGT come from the germline V gene. The CDR3 has 15 amino acids. CDR3 protein: CASSMTSGRAETQYF. The CDR3 bases are TGTGCCAGCAGTATGACTAGCGGGAGGGCAGAGACCCAGTACTTC.

This clonotype was seen more than once but under ten times. The chain is built from TRBV7-6 and TRBJ2-7; the D gene is possibly TRBD2 (7 bases). The CDR3 has 16 residues. The V end was cut by 0 bases, the J end by 2 bases, with 14 bases between. The germline gives CDR1 SGHVS, CDR2 FNYEAQ. CDR3 amino acids: CASSLAVGGAPYEQYF. In DNA, the CDR3 is TGTGCCAGCAGCTTAGCAGTGGGGGGGGCCCCCTACGAGCAGTACTTC.

This clonotype was counted many times. The CDR3 protein is CASTPGRGGSYNEQFF. CDR3 DNA sequence: TGTGCCAGTACCCCTGGACGGGGGGGCTCCTACAATGAGCAGTTCTTC. The chain uses TRBV19 and TRBJ2-1; 8 bases are shared with TRBD2. CDR1 LNHDA and CDR2 SQIVND come from the germline V gene (reference sequence). This CDR3 comprises 16 residues. The V and J ends lost 7 bases and 0 bases, in that order; junction bases with no gene match: 8. The whole variable domain, remainder taken from reference TRBV19 and TRBJ2-1, is DGGITQSPKYLFRKEGQNVTLSCEQNLNHDAMYWYRQDPGQGLRLIYYSQIVNDFQKGDIAEGYSVSREKKESFPLTVTSAQKNPTAFYLCASTPGRGGSYNEQFFGPGTRLTVL.

The sample holds many counts of this clonotype. The rearrangement links TRBV2 to TRBJ2-3, with a weak D call TRBD1 (5 bases). Germline V gene data show CDR1 as SNHLY and CDR2 as FYNNEI. The CDR3 runs 12 residues. V was trimmed by 6 bases and J by 4 bases, leaving 8 bases between them. CDR3 region: CASRMTADTQYF. The CDR3 nucleotides are TGTGCCAGCAGGATGACAGCAGATACGCAGTATTTT.

This clonotype has just a few counts. This chain joins TRBV29-1 and TRBJ2-1; TRBD2 might be the D (5 bases). This CDR3 has 11 amino acids. Germline CDR1 SQVTM, CDR2 ANQGSEA. With 7 bases removed from V and 9 bases from J, the gap between germline ends came to 13 bases. The DNA for the CDR3 is TGCAGCGCAGAATCTAGCCCTGAGCAGTTCTTC. Its translation is CSAESSPEQFF.

This clonotype turned up a few times. The chain joins TRBV6-7 to TRBJ2-3, with TRBD1 as a possible D gene (5 bases). TRBV6-7 is classed as an ORF, of uncertain function. The CDR3 contains 10 residues. V gave up 10 bases and J gave up 6 bases, with 8 bases separating them. The CDR3: CATRVDTQYF. The CDR3 DNA is TGTGCCACCAGGGTGGATACGCAGTATTTT.

V is TRBV9 and J is TRBJ1-6; possibly TRBD1 for D (5 bases). CDR3 size: 13 residues. Germline CDR1 is SGDLS and CDR2 is YYNGEE. The V end lost 0 bases, the J end lost 10 bases, and 8 bases lay between the germline ends. The CDR3 loop is CASSVVGDSPLHF. The CDR3 DNA follows: TGTGCCAGCAGCGTAGTAGGGGACTCACCCCTCCACTTT.

This clonotype was seen many times. This chain joins TRBV19 and TRBJ1-1; D is uncertain. CDR3 length equals 13 residues. Germline CDR1 LNHDA, CDR2 SQIVND (reference sequence). Trimming took off 3 bases at V and 0 bases at J, with 5 bases between the two ends. DNA for the CDR3: TGTGCCAGTAGTATGAGCCTGAACACTGAAGCTTTCTTT. As protein: CASSMSLNTEAFF.

This clonotype has a handful of counts. This rearrangement joins TRBV6-6 to TRBJ2-2; tentatively, D is TRBD1 (6 bases). CDR1 is MNHNY and CDR2 is SVGAGI in the germline V gene (reference sequence). The V end was cut by 5 bases, the J end by 7 bases, with 14 bases between. The CDR3 extends over 14 amino acids. This chain's CDR3 is CASSDHRAGGELFF. DNA for the CDR3: TGTGCCAGCAGTGACCACAGGGCTGGCGGGGAGCTGTTTTTT.

This clonotype appeared a few times. The genes are TRBV29-1 and TRBJ2-1; 10 nucleotides agree with TRBD2. With V trimmed by 4 bases and J by 1 base, 1 base remained unmatched. The length of the CDR3 is 14 residues. Per the germline V gene, CDR1 is SQVTM and CDR2 is ANQGSEA. CDR3 sequence reads: CSVVTSGSYNEQFF. In DNA form, the CDR3 reads TGCAGCGTTGTGACTAGCGGGTCCTACAATGAGCAGTTCTTC.

The chain combines TRBV7-9 with TRBJ2-1, with 9 bases lining up with TRBD2. V was clipped by 2 bases and J by 0 bases; unmatched bases: 5. The CDR3 spans 17 residues. Germline CDR1 reads SEHNR; CDR2 reads FQNEAQ (reference sequence). The CDR3 DNA follows: TGTGCCAGCAGCTTACCTAGCGGGATGAGCTCCTACAATGAGCAGTTCTTC. It encodes CASSLPSGMSSYNEQFF.

Only a few counts were recorded for this clonotype. The rearrangement uses TRBV21-1 and TRBJ1-4; the DNA was not used to check the table's D call, TRBD1. TRBV21-1 is annotated as a pseudogene. The CDR3 has 12 amino acids. The CDR3 DNA follows: TGTGCCCTGCCGGGGGTGACAGAAAAACTGTTTTTT. Translating gives CALPGVTEKLFF.

V is TRBV5-5 and J is TRBJ1-5, with a possible D match to TRBD1 (6 bases). V lost 4 bases to trimming and J lost 2 bases, with 13 bases between them. This CDR3 region has 15 residues. Germline-derived CDR1 and CDR2 are SGHKS and YYEKEE (reference sequence). The CDR3 protein is CASSEDYRGNQPQHF. As DNA, the CDR3 is TGTGCCAGCAGCGAGGACTACAGGGGCAATCAGCCCCAGCATTTT.

The CDR3 is CATSDDGTSGSTDTQYF. The CDR3 coding sequence is TGTGCCACCAGTGACGATGGGACTAGCGGGAGCACAGATACGCAGTATTTT. This sequence joins TRBV24-1 and TRBJ2-3; 12 bases line up with TRBD2. From germline, CDR1 is KGHDR and CDR2 SFDVKD. The V gene end was trimmed by 4 bases and the J gene end by 0 bases; junction bases not matched to a gene: 4. The CDR3 totals 17 residues.

This clonotype showed up many times. The chain carries TRBV6-4 and TRBJ2-6; D might be TRBD2 (5 bases). V gave up 5 bases and J gave up 2 bases, with 7 bases separating them. The CDR3 loop spans 14 amino acids. Germline V CDR1 and CDR2: MRHNA, SNTAGT. The CDR3 nucleotides are TGTGCCAGCAGTAACGGGACTGGGGCCAACGTCCTGACTTTC. Amino acids: CASSNGTGANVLTF.

A few counts support this clonotype. The rearrangement links TRBV19 to TRBJ1-4; D remains unclear. The germline V gene has CDR1 LNHDA and CDR2 SQIVND (reference sequence). V was trimmed by 5 bases and J by 4 bases, leaving 14 bases between them. The CDR3 consists of 15 residues. CDR3 sequence: CASSALRDSNEKLFF. CDR3 in DNA: TGTGCCAGTAGTGCCCTGAGGGATAGTAATGAAAAACTGTTTTTT.

This clonotype was recorded a few times. This chain links TRBV3-1 with TRBJ2-3; possible D gene TRBD2, 6 bases. Germline V lookup: CDR1 LGHDT, CDR2 YNNKEL (reference sequence). V was cut by 0 bases and J by 7 bases, with 17 bases left in between. The CDR3 contains 16 residues. This CDR3 is CASSQEDLFSGNTQYF. In DNA, the CDR3 is TGTGCCAGCAGCCAAGAAGACCTCTTTAGCGGCAATACGCAGTATTTT.

This clonotype was counted only a few times. The V call is TRBV5-6, the J call TRBJ1-5, with TRBD1 identical over 9 bases. Trimming at V came to 4 bases and at J to 1 base, leaving 9 bases not matched to a gene. From germline, CDR1 is SGHDT and CDR2 YYEEEE. This CDR3 is built from 17 residues. The CDR3 protein is CASSPSAGQGSNQPQHF. For the CDR3, the DNA is TGTGCCAGCAGCCCCTCAGCGGGACAGGGAAGCAATCAGCCCCAGCATTTT.

This clonotype was found a few times. The chain couples TRBV6-6 to TRBJ1-5; TRBD1 agrees at 9 bases. V was pared by 7 bases and J by 2 bases, with 12 bases of the junction left unmatched. Germline CDR1 reads MNHNY; CDR2 reads SVGAGI (reference sequence). The length of the CDR3 is 17 residues. The CDR3: CASNHRDRVFGNQPQHF. The CDR3 coding sequence is TGTGCCAGCAATCACCGGGACAGGGTGTTTGGCAATCAGCCCCAGCATTTT.

This clonotype has only a few counts. DNA of the CDR3: TGTGCCAGCAGTGAAGGGCCAGGACCTTACGAGCAGTACTTC. It is translated as CASSEGPGPYEQYF. This sequence joins TRBV2 and TRBJ2-7; D not certain. V was shortened by 1 base and J by 4 bases, with 11 bases between the two germline ends. From germline, CDR1 is SNHLY and CDR2 FYNNEI. The CDR3 is 14 residues long.